This T cell receptor (beta chain) was sequenced in a study of cytomegalovirus exposure and HLA in healthy donors. The study's findings and limits: Previous analysis showed most TCR beta V segments were productive about 90% or about 30% of the time. Later analysis suggested most CMV-associated TCR beta chains were HLA-restricted. Later on, an analysis showed TCR association rates differing by HLA locus, with DRB1 the most and HLA-C the fewest. In a later analysis, specific HLA alleles were associated with around 17,000 TCR beta sequences at a 0.05 false discovery rate.

About this clone itself: Its antigen is still unknown.

Amplification used 60 Vbeta primers and 13 Jbeta primers. TCRdb's copy holds only in-frame clones and misses some; the assay was immunoSEQ multiplex PCR. Among tens of thousands of clones listed, less than 70% were seen once. Looked up from germline, CDR1 is SGHRS and CDR2 is YFSETQ. The CDR3 sequence is 14 residues long. V was pared by 5 bases and J by 4 bases, with 13 bases between. Sequenced: PBMCs. This TCR was sampled from a human donor in good health. This sequence joins TRBV5-1 and TRBJ1-5; maybe TRBD1 (5 bases). CDR3 loop: CASSSGGANQPQHF. CDR3 DNA: TGCGCCAGCAGTTCCGGAGGGGCGAATCAGCCCCAGCATTTT.